This T cell receptor beta chain was obtained from a study of blood T cells in healthy people across ages. Extractions gave at least 5 micrograms of total RNA per sample. The authors ran a second PCR of about 6 to 11 cycles using a sample-barcoded 5' primer and a J-beta primer mix. TCRdb reprocessed the 5' RACE reads via MiXCR and lists one record per CDR3 protein. This table has hundreds of thousands of distinct CDR3 sequences, about 43% appearing once. Whole-study findings and limits: Age advanced and TCR beta diversity per million T cells fell, roughly linearly.

The CDR3 has 19 residues. Germline CDR1 and CDR2: MGHRA and YSYEKL. V dropped 5 bases and J dropped 4; count of bases not matched to a gene: 19. Worth noting for this clonotype: Its specificity is unknown.

Sequenced: blood. This TCR derives from a man older than 75 in good health. The rearrangement joins TRBV4-1 to TRBJ1-2; TRBD1 aligns across 10 bases. CDR3 sequence: CASSEHSGTGAYSLYGYTF. CDR3 coding DNA: TGCGCCAGCAGCGAACATTCCGGGACAGGGGCCTATTCTCTCTATGGCTACACCTTC.